This passage covers 24 T cell receptor beta chains from one sample sequenced in a study of blood T cells in healthy people across ages. A second about 6 to 12 cycle PCR used barcoded and J-beta primers. TCRdb fed the 5' RACE reads into MiXCR, producing one record per CDR3 protein. Of about 1,800,000 distinct CDR3 sequences listed, 28% are singletons. Sequencing used blood. The receptor set was obtained from a woman in her 30s in good health.

The chain recombines TRBV12-5 with TRBJ2-1, with TRBD1 as a possible D gene (5 bases). The CDR3 sequence is 15 residues long. V was shortened by 6 bases and J by 0 bases, with 12 bases between the two germline ends. Germline CDR1 is LGHNT and CDR2 is FRNRAP. The DNA of the CDR3 is TGTGCTAGTGGAAGGGGTCTGAGCTCCTACAATGAGCAGTTCTTC. Translated: CASGRGLSSYNEQFF.

The V call is TRBV12-3 or TRBV12-4, the J call TRBJ2-3, with D hard to call. Trimming cost V 5 bases and J 2 bases, with 8 bases left between them. The CDR3 sequence is 13 residues long. The CDR3 region has the DNA TGTGCCAGCAGTATCTTCAACACAGATACGCAGTATTTT. Residues: CASSIFNTDTQYF.

With respect to this clonotype: One base away lies a much larger clone, so this may be a sequencing read error. The genes are TRBV29-1 and TRBJ2-5; 8 nucleotides align to TRBD1. The germline CDR1 and CDR2 sequences are SQVTM and ANQGSEA. The CDR3 runs 14 residues. This CDR3 is CSVSHDRGLETLYF. CDR3 nucleotides: TGCAGCGTTTCTCACGACAGGGGATTGGAGACCCTGTACTTC.

The V and J genes are TRBV21-1 and TRBJ1-1; the table calls TRBD1, which could not be checked here. TRBV21-1 is deemed a pseudogene. CDR3 size: 10 residues. Written as DNA, the CDR3 is TGTGGAAGGGGCAGGACTGAAGCTTTCTTT. Its translation: CGRGRTEAFF.

The gene calls are TRBV4-2 and TRBJ2-2, with D maybe TRBD2 (6 bases). CDR1 and CDR2 from the germline V gene are LGHNA and YNFKEQ. The CDR3 spans 14 residues. V shed 5 bases and J shed 3 bases, with 10 bases lying between them. CDR3 in DNA: TGTGCCAGCAGCTGGGGGGAGGACACCGGGGAGCTGTTTTTT. It specifies CASSWGEDTGELFF.

The chain is built from TRBV10-1 and TRBJ2-7; D perhaps matches TRBD1 (5 bases). The CDR3 contains 16 residues. V gave up 2 bases and J gave up 0 bases, with 14 bases separating them. The germline V gene encodes CDR1 WNHNN and CDR2 SYGVQD (reference sequence). The CDR3 coding sequence is TGCGCCAGCAGTGAGACCAGACAGTATTACTCCTACGAGCAGTACTTC. This sequence encodes CASSETRQYYSYEQYF.

The chain carries TRBV5-1 and TRBJ2-7, with unresolved D. Germline CDR1 SGHRS, CDR2 YFSETQ. The CDR3 extends over 14 amino acids. V lost 0 bases to trimming and J lost 1 base, with 8 bases between them. The CDR3 here is CASSLVLTSYEQYF. The CDR3 DNA is TGCGCCAGCAGCTTGGTCCTCACTTCCTACGAGCAGTACTTC.

This chain links TRBV20-1 with TRBJ2-1; 9 bases line up with TRBD1. The CDR3 contains 15 residues. After removal of 0 bases from V and 2 bases from J, the junction contained 2 bases not matched to a gene. Germline lookup yields CDR1 DFQATT and CDR2 SNEGSKA (reference sequence). Here the CDR3 DNA reads TGCAGTGCTAGAGATTGGGACAGGGCCTACAATGAGCAGTTCTTC. It codes for CSARDWDRAYNEQFF.

This clonotype was observed a handful of times. The rearrangement joins TRBV20-1 to TRBJ2-4; unclear D gene. CDR1 is DFQATT and CDR2 is SNEGSKA in the germline V gene (reference sequence). The CDR3 contains 14 residues. The V end was cut by 3 bases, the J end by 0 bases, with 9 bases between. CDR3 loop: CSARIWTAKNIQYF. The CDR3 bases are TGCAGTGCTAGGATTTGGACAGCCAAAAACATTCAGTACTTC.

The chain uses TRBV3-1 and TRBJ2-7; perhaps TRBD1 as D (6 bases). Looked up from germline, CDR1 is LGHDT and CDR2 is YNNKEL (reference sequence). The CDR3 extends over 14 amino acids. Trimming removed 2 bases from V and 3 bases from J, with 11 bases in between. In DNA form, the CDR3 reads TGTGCCAGCAGCCAACTAAGGGGGATCTACGAGCAGTACTTC. This codes for CASSQLRGIYEQYF.

The CDR3 nucleotides read TGTGCCAGCAGCTTAACCGGCCGGGGGCAGGGAAAAACAGATACGCAGTATTTT. Its translation: CASSLTGRGQGKTDTQYF. V is TRBV7-3 and J is TRBJ2-3; TRBD1 or TRBD2 may be the D gene (6 bases each). The CDR3 length is 18 residues. Trimming removed 0 bases at V and 3 bases at J, with 19 bases between. The germline V gene has CDR1 SGHTA and CDR2 FQGTGA.

This clonotype was counted at least ten times. The rearrangement links TRBV20-1 to TRBJ1-6, with a possible D match to TRBD1 (6 bases). From germline, CDR1 is DFQATT and CDR2 SNEGSKA (reference sequence). V was pared by 6 bases and J by 8 bases, with 17 bases between. The length of the CDR3 is 14 residues. The CDR3 loop is CSAASDRPYSPLHF. The CDR3 DNA follows: TGCAGTGCCGCCTCAGACAGGCCCTATTCACCCCTCCACTTT.

This clonotype came up a few times. The J gene is TRBJ1-2, the V gene TRBV6-1; 8 bases are a match to TRBD1. V lost 5 bases to trimming and J lost 0 bases; unmatched junction nucleotides: 2. Germline V gene data show CDR1 as MNHNS and CDR2 as SASEGT. This CDR3 spans 14 amino acids. The CDR3 here is CASSWDRTNYGYTF. For the CDR3, the DNA is TGTGCCAGCAGTTGGGACAGGACTAACTATGGCTACACCTTC.

This clonotype appeared a few times. The rearrangement uses TRBV7-9 and TRBJ2-7; tentative D call: TRBD2 (5 bases). Germline CDR1 SEHNR, CDR2 FQNEAQ (reference sequence). This CDR3 has 14 amino acids. V was clipped by 5 bases and J by 4 bases, with 15 bases between them. CDR3 bases: TGTGCCAGCAGCCTCGGTTCGGCGGGTTACGAGCAGTACTTC. It codes for CASSLGSAGYEQYF.

This clonotype was detected a few times. The chain carries TRBV7-2 and TRBJ1-5, with 7 bases that match TRBD1. The CDR3 covers 15 residues. From germline, CDR1 is SGHTA and CDR2 FQGNSA. After removal of 2 bases from V and 7 bases from J, the junction contained 8 bases not matched to a gene. The DNA for the CDR3 is TGTGCCAGCAGCTTACGCCAGGGGGTAGGCCAGCCCCAGCATTTT. Translated, it gives CASSLRQGVGQPQHF.

As to this clonotype: This could be a read error, since a much larger clone is one nucleotide away. The J gene is TRBJ1-2, the V gene TRBV5-5; no firm D call. From germline, CDR1 is SGHKS and CDR2 YYEKEE (reference sequence). Trimming took 3 bases from V and 2 from J, leaving 17 bases between them. This CDR3 has 16 amino acids. CDR3 nucleotides: TGTGCCAGCAGCTGCACCCTCGTCCCTGGGAACTATGGCTACACCTTC. Its protein is CASSCTLVPGNYGYTF.

The V call is TRBV4-1, the J call TRBJ2-5; perhaps TRBD2 as D (5 bases). Trimming took off 4 bases at V and 11 bases at J, with 17 bases between the two ends. There are 13 residues in the CDR3. CDR1 and CDR2 (germline): MGHRA, YSYEKL. The CDR3 here is CASSPATGREQYF. CDR3 nucleotide sequence: TGCGCCAGCAGCCCCGCGACGGGAAGGGAGCAGTACTTC.

This clonotype was recorded at least ten times. This rearrangement joins TRBV29-1 to TRBJ2-1; D is unresolved. Germline loops: CDR1 SQVTM, CDR2 ANQGSEA. The CDR3 is 12 amino acids. Trimming shortened V by 7 bases and J by 8 bases, and 15 bases separated the two germline ends. The CDR3 reads CSAILLGHEQFF. CDR3 in DNA: TGCAGCGCAATACTCCTTGGGCATGAGCAGTTCTTC.

This clonotype was detected only a few times. The chain has TRBV5-1 and TRBJ2-3; D is tentatively TRBD1 or TRBD2 (5 bases each). Per germline, CDR1 SGHRS and CDR2 YFSETQ. This CDR3 region has 14 residues. V was cut by 3 bases and J by 4 bases, with 12 bases left in between. This CDR3 is CASSSGTYADTQYF. DNA for the CDR3: TGCGCCAGCAGCTCCGGGACCTACGCAGATACGCAGTATTTT.

This clonotype was seen at least ten times. The chain employs TRBV29-1 and TRBJ2-7, with D maybe TRBD2 (5 bases). The CDR3 is 12 residues long. The V gene lost 8 bases and the J gene lost 7 bases, with 18 bases spanning the gap. The germline gives CDR1 SQVTM, CDR2 ANQGSEA. CDR3 DNA sequence: TGCAGCTTTGGGGTCGAGGGTCAAGAGCAGTACTTC. Protein product: CSFGVEGQEQYF.

This clonotype showed up many times. CDR3 sequence reads: CASSQVASSYEQYF. As DNA, the CDR3 is TGCGCCAGCAGCCAAGTGGCCAGCTCCTACGAGCAGTACTTC. V is TRBV4-1 and J is TRBJ2-7; the D is unclear. The germline CDR1 and CDR2 sequences are MGHRA and YSYEKL. The CDR3 length is 14 residues. Trimming removed 1 base at V and 0 bases at J, with 7 bases between.

The V and J genes are TRBV7-9 and TRBJ2-7; 7 positions match TRBD2. Per the germline V gene, CDR1 is SEHNR and CDR2 is FQNEAQ (reference sequence). This CDR3 has 14 residues. The J segment lost 4 bases and the V segment lost 7 bases, leaving 10 bases of the junction unmatched. The CDR3 DNA sequence: TGTGCCAGCACCGTAAGGGAGGGGCGATACGAGCAGTACTTC. The encoded protein is CASTVREGRYEQYF.

Worth noting for this clonotype: A much larger clone is a single base away; this may be a read error. This chain joins TRBV29-1 and TRBJ2-5; D might be TRBD1 (6 bases). Germline CDR1 and CDR2: SQVTM and ANQGSEA. The CDR3 is 13 amino acids. The CDR3 here is CSVHWGFRGEQDF. The DNA of the CDR3 is TGCAGCGTCCATTGGGGGTTCAGGGGCGAGCAGGACTTC.

As to this clonotype: Germline and junction disagree at one end, which may indicate a read error. This rearrangement joins TRBV5-1 to TRBJ2-6, with D perhaps TRBD1 (6 bases). In germline, CDR1 is SGHRS, CDR2 YFSETQ. This CDR3 region has 8 residues. CDR3 sequence reads: CASSTGTF. CDR3 nucleotide sequence: TGCGCCAGCAGCACCGGGACATTC.